This TCR beta chain comes out of a study of T cell responses to AZD1222 COVID-19 vaccine. General study findings and limits: Repertoire collection took place solely once the T cell response had peaked. Spike as a whole was targeted by vaccine-associated CD4 TCRs, dominant at 160-218 and 743-854. It was only a handful of AZD1222 recipients who were seropositive at baseline.

The germline V gene encodes CDR1 MNHNS and CDR2 SASEGT. This CDR3 contains 14 residues. V gave up 3 bases and J gave up 5 bases; unmatched junction bases: 5. This clone has just one count. Its target is unknown. Profiled with immunoSEQ multiplex PCR; TCRdb holds only in-frame clones, not every one. Of 150,000 to 200,000 clones in the sample, about 92% were seen once. The clonotype comes from an adult in good health. This specimen consisted of peripheral blood, obtained on day 0 of AZD1222 vaccination. The V and J genes are TRBV6-1 and TRBJ1-2; the match to TRBD1 covers 8 bases. The CDR3, as DNA: TGTGCCAGCAGTGAGGACAGGGTCAGGTATGGCTACACCTTC. Translated: CASSEDRVRYGYTF.